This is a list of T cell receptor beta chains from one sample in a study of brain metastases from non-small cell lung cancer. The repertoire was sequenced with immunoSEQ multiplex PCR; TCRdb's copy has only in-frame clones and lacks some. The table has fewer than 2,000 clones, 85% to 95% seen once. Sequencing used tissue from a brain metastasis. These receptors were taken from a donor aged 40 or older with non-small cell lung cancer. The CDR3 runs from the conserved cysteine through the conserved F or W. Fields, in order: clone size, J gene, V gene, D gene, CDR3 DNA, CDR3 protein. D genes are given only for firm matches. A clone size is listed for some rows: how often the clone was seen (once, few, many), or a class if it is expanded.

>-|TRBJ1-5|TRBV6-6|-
TGTGCCAGCAGTTACTCGAACCAGGGCAATAATCAGCCCCAGCATTTT
CASSYSNQGNNQPQHF
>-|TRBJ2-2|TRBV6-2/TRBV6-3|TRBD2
TGTGCCAGCAGTACGGTATCTCGGGGGGTCAGCACCGGGGAGCTGTTTTTT
CASSTVSRGVSTGELFF
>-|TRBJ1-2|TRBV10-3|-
TGTGCCATCAGTGAAGCCAACGCTAACTATGGCTACACCTTC
CAISEANANYGYTF
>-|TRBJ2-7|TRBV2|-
TGTGCCAGCAGTGCAGGCAGGGTAGGCTACGAGCAGTACTTC
CASSAGRVGYEQYF
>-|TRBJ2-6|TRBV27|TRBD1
TGTGCCAGCAGTTTTTCAGACAGGGGAATTTTCACTGGGGCCAACGTCCTGACTTTC
CASSFSDRGIFTGANVLTF
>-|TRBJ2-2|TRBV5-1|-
TGCGCCAGCAGCTTAAGCGGAGACACCGGAGAGCTGTTTTTT
CASSLSGDTGELFF
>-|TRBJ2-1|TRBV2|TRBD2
TGTGCCAGCAGTGAAGCGCTTGGGCCTAGCGGGGATGAGCAGTTCTTC
CASSEALGPSGDEQFF
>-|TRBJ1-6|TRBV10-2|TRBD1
TGCGCCAGCAGTGGCCACGGGACAGGGGATTCACCCCTCCACTTT
CASSGHGTGDSPLHF
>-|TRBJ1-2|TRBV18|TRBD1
TGTGCCAGCTCACCACAAGGACAGGTTTCCTCCTTCTATGGCTACACCTTC
CASSPQGQVSSFYGYTF
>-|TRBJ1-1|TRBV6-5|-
TGTGCCAGCATTGGACAGCCGAACACTGAAGCTTTCTTT
CASIGQPNTEAFF
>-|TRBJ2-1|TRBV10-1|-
TGCGCCAGCAATCCAGGGCCAGGCCACAATGAGCAGTTCTTC
CASNPGPGHNEQFF
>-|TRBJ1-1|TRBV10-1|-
TGCGCCAGCAGTGAGTCGCCAGGCTACACTGAAGCTTTCTTT
CASSESPGYTEAFF
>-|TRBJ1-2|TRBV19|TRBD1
TGTGCCAGTAGGCGCCTGGGACAGACTTACTATGGCTACACCTTC
CASRRLGQTYYGYTF
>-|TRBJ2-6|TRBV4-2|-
TGTGCCAGCAGCCAAGATATCCGGCCGGGGACTGGGGCCAACGTCCTGACTTTC
CASSQDIRPGTGANVLTF
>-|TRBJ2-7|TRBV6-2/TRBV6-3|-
TGTGCCAGCAGTTACTCGGGGGGTCGGGTTCGGCTGGACGAGCAGTACTTC
CASSYSGGRVRLDEQYF
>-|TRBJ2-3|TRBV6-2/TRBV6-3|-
TGTGCCAGCAGTATATTTGTCGATACGCAGTATTTT
CASSIFVDTQYF
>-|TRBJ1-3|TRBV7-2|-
TGTGCCAGCAGCCTCTTCCGGGCCTTCTCTGGAAACACCATATATTTT
CASSLFRAFSGNTIYF
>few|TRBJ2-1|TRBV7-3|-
TGTGCCAGCAGCTTAAACTCGGTTCCTGCGGGGAAGCAGTTCTTC
CASSLNSVPAGKQFF
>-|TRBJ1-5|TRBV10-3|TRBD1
TGTGCCATCAGTGGGACAGGGGGCAATCAGCCCCAGCATTTT
CAISGTGGNQPQHF
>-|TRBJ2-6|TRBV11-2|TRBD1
TGTGCCAGCAGCCTCCCCAGGGGGACCCTTCCTTCTGGGGCCAACGTCCTGACTTTC
CASSLPRGTLPSGANVLTF
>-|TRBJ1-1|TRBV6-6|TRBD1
TGTGCCAGCGACGGGACAGGGGGCACTGAAGCTTTCTTT
CASDGTGGTEAFF
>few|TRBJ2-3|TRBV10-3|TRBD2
TGTGCCATCAGTGAGTCAGCAAGCGGGGGGCGCACAGATACGCAGTATTTT
CAISESASGGRTDTQYF
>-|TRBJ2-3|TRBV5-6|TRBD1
TGTGCCTCCGGGACAGGGTATGGCACAGATACGCAGTATTTT
CASGTGYGTDTQYF
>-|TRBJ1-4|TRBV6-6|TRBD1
TGTGCCAGCAGTTACTACAGGGGGCGCGAAAAACTGTTTTTT
CASSYYRGREKLFF
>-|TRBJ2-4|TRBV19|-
TGTGCCAGTAGTATCACGTCGGAGCACAACATTCAGTACTTC
CASSITSEHNIQYF
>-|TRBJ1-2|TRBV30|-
TGTGCCTGGAGTGGGACAGTCTATGGCTACACCTTC
CAWSGTVYGYTF
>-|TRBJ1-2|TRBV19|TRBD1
TGTGCCAGTAAGGCCCGAACCGGGACAGGGTTCTATGGCTACACCTTC
CASKARTGTGFYGYTF
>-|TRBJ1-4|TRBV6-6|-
TGTGCCAGCAGTTTTCCCTCAGGCCTTAATGAAAAACTGTTTTTT
CASSFPSGLNEKLFF
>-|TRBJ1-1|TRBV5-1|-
TGCGCCAGCAGCTTGGGGGAACAGGGTCTTGAAGCTTTCTTT
CASSLGEQGLEAFF
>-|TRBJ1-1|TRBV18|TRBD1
TGTGCCAGCTCACCACGGGCAGGGGGCACTGAAGCTTTCTTT
CASSPRAGGTEAFF
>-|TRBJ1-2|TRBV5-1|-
TGCGCCAGCAGCTTGGGGCTAGGCCTAAACTATGGCTACACCTTC
CASSLGLGLNYGYTF
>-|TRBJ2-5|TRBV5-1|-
TGCGCCAGCAGCTCGACTCCGGGAGAGACCCAGTACTTC
CASSSTPGETQYF
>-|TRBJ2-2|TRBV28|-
TGTGCCAGCAGAGACAGAAACACCGGGGAGCTGTTTTTT
CASRDRNTGELFF
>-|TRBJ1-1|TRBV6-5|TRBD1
TGTGCCAGCAGTTACTCAGGGGGCGAAGCTTTCTTT
CASSYSGGEAFF
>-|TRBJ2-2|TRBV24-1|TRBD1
TGTGCCACCAGTGATTTGGCTTCCGGGACAGTGAACACCGGGGAGCTGTTTTTT
CATSDLASGTVNTGELFF
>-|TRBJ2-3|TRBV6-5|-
TGTGCCAGCAGCCCCCTGGGAGATACGCAGTATTTT
CASSPLGDTQYF
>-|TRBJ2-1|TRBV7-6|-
TGTGCCAGCAGCTTAGACTACGGATCATACAATGAGCAGTTCTTC
CASSLDYGSYNEQFF
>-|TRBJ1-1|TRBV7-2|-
TGTGCCAGCAGCTTCCAAACTAACACTGAAGCTTTCTTT
CASSFQTNTEAFF
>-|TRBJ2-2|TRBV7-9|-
TGTGCCAGCAGCCCCCCGGGTGGGGCGGACACCGGGGAGCTGTTTTTT
CASSPPGGADTGELFF
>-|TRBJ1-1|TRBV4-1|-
TGCGCCAGCAGCCATACAGGGTCGGCGGACACTGAAGCTTTCTTT
CASSHTGSADTEAFF
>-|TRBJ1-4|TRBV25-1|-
TGTGCCAGCAGTGACGATTATACTAATGAAAAACTGTTTTTT
CASSDDYTNEKLFF
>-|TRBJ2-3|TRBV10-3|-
TGTGCCATCAGTGAGTCGGGGACGACGCAGTATTTT
CAISESGTTQYF
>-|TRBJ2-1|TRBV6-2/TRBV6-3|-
TGTGCCAGCAGTTTGGGCAGGTACAATGAGCAGTTCTTC
CASSLGRYNEQFF
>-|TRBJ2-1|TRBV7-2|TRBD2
TGTGCCAGCAGCTACCGGATTAGCGGGGGAGGCAATGAGCAGTTCTTC
CASSYRISGGGNEQFF
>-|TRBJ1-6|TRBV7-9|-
TGTGCCAGCAGCCTGATTATGGGCCATAATTCACCCCTCCACTTT
CASSLIMGHNSPLHF
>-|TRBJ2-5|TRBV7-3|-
TGTGCCAGCAGCTTAGATACCGCTTCGGGGACCCAGTACTTC
CASSLDTASGTQYF
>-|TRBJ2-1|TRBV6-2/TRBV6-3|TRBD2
TGTGCCAGCAGTCCCGAAGCTCCGGGACTAGCGGGGTTAATCTACAATGAGCAGTTCTTC
CASSPEAPGLAGLIYNEQFF
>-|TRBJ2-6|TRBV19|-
TGTGCCAGTAGTATCTCCGCTAGTTGGGACAACGTCCTGACTTTC
CASSISASWDNVLTF
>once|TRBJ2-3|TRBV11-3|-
TGTGCCAGCAGCTTAGGGGGGGCTGGTGGGGATACGCAGTATTTT
CASSLGGAGGDTQYF
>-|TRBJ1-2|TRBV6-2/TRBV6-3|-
TGTGCCAGCAGTTACTTATCCAGGGTTGGCTACACCTTC
CASSYLSRVGYTF
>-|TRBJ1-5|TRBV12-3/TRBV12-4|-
TGTGCCAGCACGATGCAATTACATCAGCCCCAGCATTTT
CASTMQLHQPQHF
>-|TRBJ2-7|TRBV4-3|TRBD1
TGCGCCAGCAGCCGCGGACAGGGGAGGAACGAGCAGTACTTC
CASSRGQGRNEQYF
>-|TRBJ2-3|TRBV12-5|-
TGTGCTAGTGGTTTGGGGTTAACGAGGTCCACAGATACGCAGTATTTT
CASGLGLTRSTDTQYF
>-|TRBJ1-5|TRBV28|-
TGTGCCAGCAGGGTACAGGGCCAAAATCAGCCCCAGCATTTT
CASRVQGQNQPQHF
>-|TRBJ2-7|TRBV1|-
TGCACCAGCAGCCAGGGGGGGACCGAGCAGTACTTC
CTSSQGGTEQYF
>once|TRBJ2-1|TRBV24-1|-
TGTGCCACCAGTGATCCTGAAGGAGTCCACAATGAGCAGTTCTTC
CATSDPEGVHNEQFF
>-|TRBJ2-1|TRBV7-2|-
TGTGCCAGCAGCTTAGGTACTTTCAACAATGAGCAGTTCTTC
CASSLGTFNNEQFF
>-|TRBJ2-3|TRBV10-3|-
TGTGCCATCAGTGAGTCGAAGGCTACGCAGTATTTT
CAISESKATQYF
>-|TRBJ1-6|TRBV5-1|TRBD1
TGCGCCAGCACGGACAGGCCCTCGCTAAATTCACCCCTCCACTTT
CASTDRPSLNSPLHF